This T cell receptor (beta chain) was sequenced during a study of blood T cells in healthy people across ages. General study points: There were more naive CD4+ cells and higher diversity in long-lived donors than in aged donors. Diversity of TCR beta correlated strongly with naive T cell percentage.

Comment on this clonotype: Its cognate antigen is unknown.

Every donor gave 9 to 10 milliliters of peripheral blood. A second PCR of 7 to 11 cycles used a sample-barcoded 5' primer and a J-beta primer mix. A template-switch adaptor containing 12 random nucleotides labeled each cDNA molecule. TCRdb re-called the 5' RACE reads with MiXCR, one entry per CDR3 protein. Of about 1,600,000 distinct CDR3 sequences in the sample, 42% were seen once. This TCR was sampled from a woman in her late teens or twenties in good health. The sequencing input was blood.

The CDR3 sequence: CSARGYSSGEQFF. CDR3 sequence (DNA): TGCAGTGCCCGAGGGTATAGTTCGGGTGAGCAGTTCTTC. The J gene is TRBJ2-1, the V gene TRBV20-1; the D gene is possibly TRBD2 (5 bases). Germline V gene sequence: CDR1 DFQATT, CDR2 SNEGSKA (reference sequence). The CDR3 totals 13 residues. Deletions cut 6 bases from V and 9 bases from J, with 18 bases between.